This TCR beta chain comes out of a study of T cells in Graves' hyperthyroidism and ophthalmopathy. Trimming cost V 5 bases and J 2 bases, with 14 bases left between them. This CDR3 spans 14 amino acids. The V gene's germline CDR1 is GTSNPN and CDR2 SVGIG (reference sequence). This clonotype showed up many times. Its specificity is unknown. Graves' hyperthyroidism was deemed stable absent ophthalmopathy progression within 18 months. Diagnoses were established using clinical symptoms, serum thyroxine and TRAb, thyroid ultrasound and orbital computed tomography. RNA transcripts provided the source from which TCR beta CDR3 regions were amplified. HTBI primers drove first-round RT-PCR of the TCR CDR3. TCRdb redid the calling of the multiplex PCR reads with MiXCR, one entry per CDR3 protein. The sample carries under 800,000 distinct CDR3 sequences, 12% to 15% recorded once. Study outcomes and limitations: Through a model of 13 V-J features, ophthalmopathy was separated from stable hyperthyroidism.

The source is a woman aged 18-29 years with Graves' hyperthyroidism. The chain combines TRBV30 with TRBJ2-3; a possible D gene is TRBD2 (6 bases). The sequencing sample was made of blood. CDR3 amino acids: CAWVSWGVTDTQYF. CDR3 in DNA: TGTGCCTGGGTGAGCTGGGGGGTCACAGATACGCAGTATTTT. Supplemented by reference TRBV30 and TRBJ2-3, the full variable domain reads SQTIHQWPATLVQPVGSPLSLECTVEGTSNPNLYWYRQAAGRGLQLLFYSVGIGQISSEVPQNLSASRPQDRQFILSSKKLLLSDSGFYLCAWVSWGVTDTQYFGPGTRLTVL.